This record looks at one T cell receptor beta chain sequence and its context. No antigen is known for it. No base quality information exists; no much larger clone differs at one position. Trimming removed 3 bases from V and 13 bases from J, leaving 19 bases between the germline ends. The CDR3 measures 13 amino acids from cysteine to phenylalanine. Of the read, only the CDR3 DNA is kept; its 39 bases are in frame from base 1. Taken from the germline V gene, the CDR1 and CDR2 loops are SNHLY and FYNNEI. TCRbeta CDR3 regions were amplified from genomic DNA using the immunoSEQ Assay, a bias-controlled multiplex PCR. Per the original workflow: The number of nucleated cells in each sample was estimated by amplification of reference gene primers within the assay. Sequence reads were collapsed and filtered to measure the absolute abundance of every unique TCRbeta CDR3 rearrangement. For each sample, productive Simpson clonality was calculated as the square root of Simpson's diversity index across productive rearrangements. As stored in TCRdb, this immuneACCESS dataset retains in-frame rearrangements with V and J assigned. A fraction of the clones does not appear; measured against another copy, unresolved V genes explain less than half of the discrepancy, and the remainder lacks a known reason. The V and J calls and the clone size are those of that table, but D and trimming were determined from the DNA. The sample contains around 300,000 clones, 87% of them found a single time. The top ten constitute 1% of the sample.

The data were obtained in a study of blood T cell repertoires in COVID-19 (dated by TCRdb to the early 2020s). For the wider study: Samples covering the acute and convalescent phases of COVID-19 were provided by collaborators in the United States, Italy and Spain. The repertoires were released in a freely available public database intended as a resource for research on the immune response to SARS-CoV-2. The prospective study material was composed of cDNA or gDNA derived from T cells, B-cell-depleted T cells, or PBMCs. A de-identified subject ID, COVID-19 status, age in years and sex were almost always included in the sample metadata. Deeply sampled blood TCRbeta repertoires from subjects exposed to, actively infected with, or recovered from COVID-19 were included in the dataset. Samples were obtained from the ongoing ImmuneRACE study (first 160 participants) and from over 1,000 subjects provided by 6 global collaborators. HLA class I and class II types, where available, came from metadata supplied by the sample provider rather than from assay-based typing. On the study overall, not on this receptor specifically: Clinical and demographic metadata were provided uncurated, with the amount varying by source and participant.

Whole blood was collected in K2EDTA tubes by collaborating institutions according to the institutions' own protocols. For TCRbeta analysis, collaborators shipped samples as frozen whole blood, isolated PBMCs, or DNA extracted from either of those sample types. The specimen sequenced was peripheral blood. This sequence originates from a man aged 45-65 years with active or convalescent COVID-19. The chain employs TRBV2 and TRBJ2-7; the D gene is perhaps TRBD1, on 7 matching bases. CDR3 protein: CASSDGGGAIGYF. The DNA reads as follows: TGTGCCAGCAGTGATGGAGGGGGCGCGATTGGCTACTTC.